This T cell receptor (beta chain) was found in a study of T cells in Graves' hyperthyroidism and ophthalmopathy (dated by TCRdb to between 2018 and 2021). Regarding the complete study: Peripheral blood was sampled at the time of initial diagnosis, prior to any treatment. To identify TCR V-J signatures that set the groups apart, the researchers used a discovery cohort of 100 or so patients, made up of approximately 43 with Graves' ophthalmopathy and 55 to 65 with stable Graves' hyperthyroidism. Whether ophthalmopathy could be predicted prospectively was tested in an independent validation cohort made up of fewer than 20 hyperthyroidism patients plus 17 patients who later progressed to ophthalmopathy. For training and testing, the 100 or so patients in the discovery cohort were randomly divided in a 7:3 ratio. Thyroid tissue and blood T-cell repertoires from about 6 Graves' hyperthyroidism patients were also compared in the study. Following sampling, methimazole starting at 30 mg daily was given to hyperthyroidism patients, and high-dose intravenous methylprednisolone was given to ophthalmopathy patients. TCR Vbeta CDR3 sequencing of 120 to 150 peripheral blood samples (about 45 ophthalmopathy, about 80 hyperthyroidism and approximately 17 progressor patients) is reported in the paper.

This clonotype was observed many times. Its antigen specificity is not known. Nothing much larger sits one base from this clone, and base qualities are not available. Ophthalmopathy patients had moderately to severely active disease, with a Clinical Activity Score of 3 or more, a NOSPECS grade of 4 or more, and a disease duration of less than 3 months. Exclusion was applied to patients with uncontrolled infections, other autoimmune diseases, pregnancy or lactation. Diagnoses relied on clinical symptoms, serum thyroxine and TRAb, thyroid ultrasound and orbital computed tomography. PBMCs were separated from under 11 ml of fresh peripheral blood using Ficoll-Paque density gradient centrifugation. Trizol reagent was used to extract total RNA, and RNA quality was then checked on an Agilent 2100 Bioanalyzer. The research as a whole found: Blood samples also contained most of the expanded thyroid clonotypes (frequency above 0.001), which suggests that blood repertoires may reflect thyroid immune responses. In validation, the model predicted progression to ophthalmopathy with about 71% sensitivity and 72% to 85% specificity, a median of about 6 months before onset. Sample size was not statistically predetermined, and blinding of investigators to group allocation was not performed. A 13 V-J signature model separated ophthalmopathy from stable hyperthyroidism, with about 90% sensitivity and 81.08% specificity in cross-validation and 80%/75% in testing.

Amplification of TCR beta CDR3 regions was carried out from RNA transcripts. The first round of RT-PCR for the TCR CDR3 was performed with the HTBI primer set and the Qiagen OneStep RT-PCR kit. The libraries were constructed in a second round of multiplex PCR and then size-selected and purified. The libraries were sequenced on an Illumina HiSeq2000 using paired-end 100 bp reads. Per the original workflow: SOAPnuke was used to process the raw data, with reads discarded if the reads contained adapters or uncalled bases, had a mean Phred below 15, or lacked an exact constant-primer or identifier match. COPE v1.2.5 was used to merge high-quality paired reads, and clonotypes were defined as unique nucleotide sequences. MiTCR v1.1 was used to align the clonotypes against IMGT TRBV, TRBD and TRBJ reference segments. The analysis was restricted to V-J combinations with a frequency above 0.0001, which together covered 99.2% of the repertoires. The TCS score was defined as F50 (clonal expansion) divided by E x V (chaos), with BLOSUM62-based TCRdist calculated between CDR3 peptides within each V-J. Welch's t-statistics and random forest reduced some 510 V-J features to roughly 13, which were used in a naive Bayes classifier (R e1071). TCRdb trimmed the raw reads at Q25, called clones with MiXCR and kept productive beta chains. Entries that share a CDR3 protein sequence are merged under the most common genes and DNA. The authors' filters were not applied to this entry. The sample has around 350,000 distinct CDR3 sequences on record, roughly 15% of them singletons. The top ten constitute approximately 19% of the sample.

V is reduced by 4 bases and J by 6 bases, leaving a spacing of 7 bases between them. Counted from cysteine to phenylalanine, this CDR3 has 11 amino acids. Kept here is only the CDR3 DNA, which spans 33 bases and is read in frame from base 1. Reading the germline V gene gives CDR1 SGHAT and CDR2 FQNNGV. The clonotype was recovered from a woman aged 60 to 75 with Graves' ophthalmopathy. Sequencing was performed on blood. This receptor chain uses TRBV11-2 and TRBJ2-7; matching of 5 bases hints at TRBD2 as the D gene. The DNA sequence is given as TGTGCCAGCAGCTCTAGCAGCGAGCAGTACTTC. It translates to CASSSSSEQYF.